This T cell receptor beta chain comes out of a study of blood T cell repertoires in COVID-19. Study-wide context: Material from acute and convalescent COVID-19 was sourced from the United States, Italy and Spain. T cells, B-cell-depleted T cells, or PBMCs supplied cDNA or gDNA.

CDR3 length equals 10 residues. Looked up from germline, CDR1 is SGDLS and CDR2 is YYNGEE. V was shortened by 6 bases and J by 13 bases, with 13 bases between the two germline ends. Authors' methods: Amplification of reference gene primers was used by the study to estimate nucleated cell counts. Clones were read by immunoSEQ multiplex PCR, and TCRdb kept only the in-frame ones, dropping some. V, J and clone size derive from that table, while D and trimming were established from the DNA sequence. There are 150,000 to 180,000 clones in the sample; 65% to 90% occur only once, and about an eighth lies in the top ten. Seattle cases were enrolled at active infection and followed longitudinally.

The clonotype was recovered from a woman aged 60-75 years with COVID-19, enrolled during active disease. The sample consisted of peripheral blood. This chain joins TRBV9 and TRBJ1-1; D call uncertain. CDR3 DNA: TGTGCCAGCACGCTGGCGCGGGGTTTCTTT. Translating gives CASTLARGFF.